This record covers a single T cell receptor (beta chain). The target antigen is unknown. The entry originates in a study of T cell responses to AZD1222 COVID-19 vaccine. Overall study: The study pooled second doses at about 4 or about 12 weeks. Study results and caveats: Among the donors, most were white British and more were female, and clonal diversity was possibly underestimated. Nearly half of spike-specific TCRs reportedly target variant regions that are unmutated in the B.1.351 and B.1.1.7 variants.

V was pared by 4 bases and J by 4 bases, with 14 bases between. The CDR3 is 14 residues long. CDR1 SGHRS and CDR2 YFSETQ come from the germline V gene. The assay was immunoSEQ multiplex PCR, and TCRdb's table has in-frame clones only and misses some. The sample yields around 100,000 clones, around nine tenths seen once. The sample was peripheral blood, taken on day 0 of AZD1222 vaccination. This sequence originates from an adult in good health. The chain carries TRBV5-1 and TRBJ2-5, with D uncertain. The CDR3 coding sequence is TGCGCCAGCAGCCCGCGGTCCAGGAGAGAGACCCAGTACTTC. It translates to CASSPRSRRETQYF.